A selection of T cell receptor beta chains follows, all from one sample in a study of blood T cells in healthy people across ages. MiXCR was run by TCRdb on the 5' RACE reads, yielding one entry per CDR3 protein. The repertoire holds 650,000 to 800,000 distinct CDR3 sequences, with under 55% as singletons. Sequencing was done on a sample of blood. The origin of the receptors is a man aged 55 to 70 in good health. Both conserved end residues are part of each CDR3.

>16|TRBV21-1
CASSPRREDVSYEQYF
>12|TRBV30
CAWSGSYQPQHF
>13|TRBV9
CASSSGGSQPQHF
>14|TRBV7-9
CASSLPTENSPLHF
>15|TRBV14
CASSHPGTPQETQYF
>16|TRBV28
CASRHTGGKSQETQYF
>15|TRBV20-1
CSARDPGGTDQPQHF
>18|TRBV4-1
CASSQEGLAGSSYNEQFF
>14|TRBV29-1
CSVRGLARTDTQYF
>14|TRBV20-1
CSVPPGQTPYEQYF
>14|TRBV12-3/TRBV12-4
CASSWDGDSYEQYF
>16|TRBV4-3
CASSQDYYGGSYEQYF
>13|TRBV6-6
CATSGTGNYGCTF
>13|TRBV9
CASSVGLHNEQFF
>16|TRBV6-2/TRBV6-3
CASSYGLAGVYNEQFF
>11|TRBV29-1
CSAGENYGYTF
>15|TRBV11-2
CASSLLGGGESPLHF
>15|TRBV5-6
CASSSTGVNQETQYF
>13|TRBV6-1
CAINGRGYYEQYF
>14|TRBV7-2
CASSLAGNNEKLFF
>15|TRBV7-2
CASRPAGINNEKLFF
>15|TRBV27
CASSPGTGGFGGYTF
>15|TRBV4-1
CASSSITGTGNTIYF
>16|TRBV11-2
CASSRSLSGGEETQFF
>19|TRBV12-3/TRBV12-4
CASRTLGTGISSGANVLTF
>14|TRBV29-1
CSVERTGGHTEAFF
>13|TRBV27
CASSTTPQGGYTF
>14|TRBV7-2
CASSSALRDYEQYF
>13|TRBV10-3
CAIKGTGADTQYF
>16|TRBV4-3
CASSQGSGGLTDTQYF
>13|TRBV20-1
CSARGGAKEELFF
>13|TRBV27
CASSLSNQETQFF
>16|TRBV28
CASSPTLRALYNEQFF
>14|TRBV5-1
CASSLTPGAGELFF
>13|TRBV24-1
CATSEHSTDTQYF
>15|TRBV7-9
CASSSAVRGSVEAFF
>13|TRBV11-3
CASSEDPADTQYF
>14|TRBV4-3
CASSHVDRGYGYTF
>15|TRBV5-1
CASSPMASGNNEQFF
>16|TRBV6-2/TRBV6-3
CASSYRIDRGRDEQFF
>15|TRBV7-9
CASSPSGIANTEAFF
>13|TRBV20-1
CSARDGQWETQYF
>17|TRBV18
CASSPRMTSGGTDTQYF
>14|TRBV12-3/TRBV12-4
CVSSLTEYQETQYF